The entry below describes one TCR beta chain. Its antigen is still unknown. No much larger clone is present one base from it, and per-base qualities are unavailable. Profiling of TCR beta VDJ combinations and CDR3 sequences used genomic DNA as the template. TCR repertoire sequencing was run on an Illumina HiSeq 2000. In the paper's pipeline: Repertoires were assessed using TRBV/TRBJ rearrangement plots, CDR3 size and DJ length profiles, and Simpson's diversity index. The most abundant DNA sequence in the deep sequencing data was defined as the immunodominant clone. CDR3 amino acid sequences were checked for sharing across subjects and were also compared against the VDJdb database and published repertoires. TCRdb trimmed the raw reads at Q25, called clones with MiXCR and kept productive beta chains. Each CDR3 protein gets just one entry, which takes the most common genes and DNA from the rows behind it. The V and J calls were determined by TCRdb, not by the authors. This sample comprises some 200,000 distinct CDR3 sequences, approximately 35% of them detected only once. Clones ranked in the top ten supply around 1.1% of the sample.

This sample is drawn from a study of CD8+CD57+ T cells in acquired aplastic anemia (dated by TCRdb to 2017 to 2018). In terms of the full investigation: Extracted DNA from sorted CD4+ and CD8+ cells averaged around 3.4 ug, ranging from roughly 0.2 to 30 ug. An average of around 9.8 million reads for CD4+ cells and roughly 12 million reads for CD8+ cells was obtained from healthy donor samples.

From its cysteine to its phenylalanine, the CDR3 spans 15 amino acids. The retained sequence is limited to the CDR3, 45 bases, with the frame set at the first base. The germline V gene (reference sequence) provides CDR1 LNHNV and CDR2 YYDKDF. A distance of 6 bases separates the germline ends of V and J, which lose 0 bases and 0 bases respectively. The study deep-sequenced TCR repertoires of sorted CD4+ and CD8+ blood T cells from severe aplastic anemia patients and healthy subjects. Ficoll-Paque density gradient centrifugation was used to isolate peripheral blood mononuclear cells. Before DNA extraction, CD4+ and CD8+ T cells were sorted by FACS or by magnetic beads. The paper as a whole reports these results and caveats: Roughly 29 CD8+ CDR3 sequences were found to be shared between patients and controls, but these sequences appeared to be highly expressed in patients and within the immunodominant clones of the patients. Between patients and healthy controls, no significant difference in CD8+ Simpson's diversity was found (P=0.060).

The chain employs TRBV15 and TRBJ1-3; no D gene call is confident. Material for sequencing was sorted CD4+, CD8+, or CD8+CD57+ T cells (not recorded which) from PBMCs. This TCR was sampled from a human donor in good health, serving as a control. The nucleotide sequence is TGTGCCACCAGCAGAGATGTTGGCTCTGGAAACACCATATATTTT. It specifies CATSRDVGSGNTIYF. The CDR3, completed at both ends by the reference TRBV15 and TRBJ1-3 genes, gives the full variable domain DAMVIQNPRYQVTQFGKPVTLSCSQTLNHNVMYWYQQKSSQAPKLLFHYYDKDFNNEADTPDNFQSRRPNTSFCFLDIRSPGLGDTAMYLCATSRDVGSGNTIYFGEGSWLTVV.